Here is one TCR beta chain with its context. Its antigen is undetermined. V was cut by 5 bases and J by 3 bases, with 18 bases left in between. The CDR3 contains 15 residues. Germline V lookup: CDR1 SQVTM, CDR2 ANQGSEA. Only in-frame clones appear in the TCRdb table, and some are missing; sequencing was by immunoSEQ multiplex PCR. The top ten clones hold 3% to 5% of a sample with 350,000 to 450,000 clones, around 92% of them seen once. This entry comes from a study of Ad26.COV2.S vaccination and SARS-CoV-2 variants. Study-wide points: Placebo recipients and vaccine recipients were similar in non-spike TCR breadth. Spike-specific TCR breadth ran higher among vaccine recipients than placebo recipients.

The gene calls are TRBV29-1 and TRBJ2-3, with D tentatively TRBD2 (7 bases). The starting material was peripheral blood, obtained after recovery from COVID-19. The receptor was isolated from a human donor who had recovered from COVID-19. This CDR3 is CSVRGGSRLTDTQYF. The CDR3 nucleotides are TGCAGCGTTCGCGGGGGCAGTAGGTTGACAGATACGCAGTATTTT.